This T cell receptor beta chain was recovered during a study of identical twins. CDR1 and CDR2 (germline): SGHTA, FQGTGA. V was pared by 4 bases and J by 0 bases, with 14 bases of the junction left unmatched. The CDR3 has 18 amino acids. TCRdb passed the 5' RACE reads through MiXCR, listing each CDR3 protein once. The sample lists 450,000 or so distinct CDR3 sequences; around 14% were seen once. The data were also submitted as part of a second study, on yellow fever vaccine responses in identical twins.

This clonotype originated in a woman in her late teens or twenties in good health. Sequencing was carried out using CD4+ T cells sorted from blood. This rearrangement joins TRBV7-3 to TRBJ2-7; 8 bases line up with TRBD2. The CDR3 nucleotides read TGTGCCAGCAGCTCAACTGGTACTAGCGGACTTCACTCCTACGAGCAGTACTTC. Translated, it gives CASSSTGTSGLHSYEQYF.